Following are 29 T cell receptor beta chains from one sample sequenced in a study of blood T cell repertoires in COVID-19. Profiling relied on immunoSEQ multiplex PCR, and the TCRdb table lists in-frame clones only, not all of them. The table lists 150,000 to 170,000 clones, roughly 80% of them singletons. The specimen was PBMCs or T cells enriched from blood (not recorded which). All receptors come from a man aged 50 or older who had recovered from COVID-19.

This chain joins TRBV19 and TRBJ1-5; the match to TRBD1 covers 9 bases. The V gene's germline CDR1 is LNHDA and CDR2 SQIVND (reference sequence). There are 14 residues in the CDR3. The V segment lost 6 bases and the J segment 2 bases; nucleotides outside the gene matches: 2. The CDR3 sequence: CASRDRGGNQPQHF. In DNA form, the CDR3 reads TGTGCCAGTAGGGACAGGGGTGGCAATCAGCCCCAGCATTTT.

The DNA for the CDR3 is TGTGCCAGCAGCCTAAACAATAATTCACCCCTCCACTTT. This gives the protein CASSLNNNSPLHF. The V call is TRBV3-1 (or the pseudogene TRBV3-2), the J call TRBJ1-6; D gene uncertain. Trimming pared 4 bases from V and 5 bases from J, leaving 6 bases between. Germline V gene data show CDR1 as LGHDT and CDR2 as YNNKEL (reference sequence). The CDR3 sequence is 13 residues long.

The chain couples TRBV3-1 (or the pseudogene TRBV3-2) to TRBJ2-5; D may be TRBD1 (6 bases). V was cut by 2 bases and J by 6 bases, with 16 bases left in between. Germline CDR1 is LGHDT and CDR2 is YNNKEL (reference sequence). This CDR3 comprises 15 residues. The CDR3 is CASSQPQGRRKTQYF. CDR3 coding DNA: TGTGCCAGCAGCCAACCACAGGGTAGGCGGAAGACCCAGTACTTC.

This chain links TRBV5-6 with TRBJ1-6, with 12 nucleotides matching TRBD1. This CDR3 has 18 residues. CDR1 and CDR2 from the germline V gene are SGHDT and YYEEEE. V lost 4 bases, J lost 4 bases, and 9 bases stayed unmatched. The DNA for the CDR3 is TGTGCCAGCAGCGCCACCGGGACAGGGGGCGTTTATAATTCACCCCTCCACTTT. Amino acid sequence: CASSATGTGGVYNSPLHF.

The chain links TRBV12-3 or TRBV12-4 to TRBJ1-2, with unresolved D. Trimming cost V 3 bases and J 5 bases, with 7 bases left between them. The CDR3 is 12 residues long. CDR3 sequence: CASSLQRYGYTF. For the CDR3, the DNA is TGTGCCAGCAGTTTGCAGAGGTATGGCTACACCTTC.

The genes are TRBV19 and TRBJ1-3; 7 bases fit TRBD1. V dropped 10 bases and J dropped 2; count of bases not matched to a gene: 8. Germline V lookup: CDR1 LNHDA, CDR2 SQIVND (reference sequence). The CDR3 runs 14 residues. DNA for the CDR3: TGTGCCACCAAAGACAGGGTTCCTGGAAACACCATATATTTT. Translating it yields CATKDRVPGNTIYF.

V gene TRBV19 combines with J gene TRBJ1-5; 9 bases match TRBD1. The germline gives CDR1 LNHDA, CDR2 SQIVND (reference sequence). The CDR3 covers 15 residues. V lost 8 bases and J lost 1; bases outside the gene matches: 6. The CDR3 loop is CASRRDRVSNQPQHF. Written as DNA, the CDR3 is TGTGCCAGTCGGAGGGACAGGGTAAGCAATCAGCCCCAGCATTTT. The full variable domain, rest sourced from reference TRBV19 and TRBJ1-5, is DGGITQSPKYLFRKEGQNVTLSCEQNLNHDAMYWYRQDPGQGLRLIYYSQIVNDFQKGDIAEGYSVSREKKESFPLTVTSAQKNPTAFYLCASRRDRVSNQPQHFGDGTRLSIL.

The chain links TRBV19 to TRBJ1-5; tentatively, D is TRBD1 (5 bases). CDR1 is LNHDA and CDR2 is SQIVND in the germline V gene (reference sequence). The CDR3 has 14 residues. Trimming took 5 bases from V and 1 from J, leaving 9 bases between them. In nucleotides, the CDR3 is TGTGCCAGTAGTCCGGGGGTGAGCAATCAGCCCCAGCATTTT. Encoded protein: CASSPGVSNQPQHF. The entire variable domain, with the rest obtained from reference TRBV19 and TRBJ1-5, is as follows: DGGITQSPKYLFRKEGQNVTLSCEQNLNHDAMYWYRQDPGQGLRLIYYSQIVNDFQKGDIAEGYSVSREKKESFPLTVTSAQKNPTAFYLCASSPGVSNQPQHFGDGTRLSIL.

This clone has more than one count but fewer than ten. The chain joins TRBV12-3 or TRBV12-4 to TRBJ1-3; no clear D. CDR3 length: 12 residues. Between the trimmed V and J ends, which lost 10 bases and 4 bases, there was a span of 11 bases. The chain's CDR3 is CAKALAGNTIYF. In DNA, the CDR3 is TGTGCCAAAGCGTTGGCCGGAAACACCATATATTTT.

The chain has TRBV6-1 and TRBJ1-3, with D possibly being TRBD1 (6 bases). Germline V CDR1 and CDR2: MNHNS, SASEGT. The CDR3 sequence is 16 residues long. V lost 3 bases and J 0 bases, leaving 12 bases between the germline ends. The CDR3 coding sequence is TGTGCCAGCAGTGACCCGACAGGTTACTCTGGAAACACCATATATTTT. Translated, it gives CASSDPTGYSGNTIYF.

The V gene is TRBV5-1, the J gene TRBJ1-1; D is possibly TRBD1 (5 bases). Trimming stripped 2 bases from V and 4 bases from J, with 9 bases between. The CDR3 runs 13 residues. Germline V lookup: CDR1 SGHRS, CDR2 YFSETQ. CDR3 in DNA: TGCGCCAGCAGCTTCACCGGGGGCACTGAAGCTTTCTTT. It encodes CASSFTGGTEAFF.

The chain recombines TRBV28 with TRBJ1-1; the D is unclear. V lost 6 bases and J lost 1, with 9 bases in between. Germline CDR1 is MDHEN and CDR2 is SYDVKM. The CDR3 contains 13 residues. CDR3 sequence: CASSPDWNTEAFF. Written as DNA, the CDR3 is TGTGCCAGCAGCCCGGACTGGAACACTGAAGCTTTCTTT.

The rearrangement uses TRBV5-4 and TRBJ1-2, with 11 bases aligning to TRBD1. Germline CDR1 is SGHNT and CDR2 is YYREEE (reference sequence). The CDR3 has 15 amino acids. The V segment lost 3 bases and the J segment 7 bases; nucleotides outside the gene matches: 8. DNA of the CDR3: TGTGCCAGCAGCTCCGGTGGACAGGGGGCCCGTGGCTACACCTTC. Translating it yields CASSSGGQGARGYTF.

V and J are TRBV7-9 and TRBJ2-5; weak D call: TRBD1 (6 bases). Deletions cut 6 bases from V and 1 base from J, with 18 bases between. In germline, CDR1 is SEHNR, CDR2 FQNEAQ (reference sequence). The CDR3 has 16 amino acids. The CDR3 coding sequence is TGTGCCAGCAGTCATTGGCCACAGGGTAGCCAAGAGACCCAGTACTTC. Translation gives CASSHWPQGSQETQYF.

The chain couples TRBV20-1 to TRBJ1-2, with D unclear. V was clipped by 5 bases and J by 7 bases, with 11 bases between them. This CDR3 is 11 amino acids long. The germline V gene encodes CDR1 DFQATT and CDR2 SNEGSKA (reference sequence). The CDR3 loop is CSAEVLAGYTF. CDR3 coding DNA: TGCAGTGCTGAAGTTCTGGCTGGCTACACCTTC.

The chain employs TRBV7-2 and TRBJ2-7, with TRBD1 identical over 10 bases. V was pared by 4 bases and J by 6 bases, with 21 bases of the junction left unmatched. Germline V CDR1 and CDR2: SGHTA, FQGNSA. The CDR3 covers 19 residues. CDR3 region: CASSSTLTGGPLKGREQYF. The CDR3 DNA is TGTGCCAGCAGCTCGACCCTGACAGGGGGCCCCCTTAAAGGGCGCGAGCAGTACTTC.

This chain uses TRBV19 with TRBJ1-5; no clear D gene. The V gene's germline CDR1 is LNHDA and CDR2 SQIVND (reference sequence). With 3 bases removed from V and 0 bases from J, the gap between germline ends came to 12 bases. The CDR3 is made up of 16 amino acids. CDR3 amino acids: CASSIGGSYSNQPQHF. The CDR3 coding sequence is TGTGCCAGTAGTATTGGAGGATCATATAGCAATCAGCCCCAGCATTTT.

The chain carries TRBV4-1 and TRBJ2-1; tentative D call: TRBD2 (6 bases). Looked up from germline, CDR1 is MGHRA and CDR2 is YSYEKL. The CDR3 is 16 residues long. Trimming pared 4 bases from V and 1 base from J, leaving 14 bases between. The CDR3 reads CASSPSGEASYNEQFF. The CDR3 DNA is TGCGCCAGCAGCCCTTCGGGGGAGGCTTCCTACAATGAGCAGTTCTTC.

The rearrangement uses TRBV27 and TRBJ1-1; 9 bases line up with TRBD1. The CDR3 runs 15 residues. V lost 5 bases to trimming and J lost 5 bases; unmatched junction nucleotides: 9. Germline loops: CDR1 MNHEY, CDR2 SMNVEV (reference sequence). The CDR3 sequence is CASSLTGGGRTEAFF. The CDR3 DNA reads as TGTGCCAGCAGTCTGACAGGGGGAGGGCGGACTGAAGCTTTCTTT.

This clone has just a few counts. V and J are TRBV7-2 and TRBJ2-4; possible D gene TRBD2, 7 bases. The CDR3 covers 12 residues. Germline V gives CDR1 SGHTA, CDR2 FQGNSA. Trimming pared 3 bases from V and 12 bases from J, leaving 12 bases between. CDR3 nucleotides: TGTGCCAGCAGCTTGACGGGGGGCCCTCAGTACTTC. Protein: CASSLTGGPQYF.

The chain is built from TRBV7-9 and TRBJ2-1; 10 nucleotides line up with TRBD2. V dropped 3 bases and J dropped 0; count of bases not matched to a gene: 2. There are 16 residues in the CDR3. The germline V gene encodes CDR1 SEHNR and CDR2 FQNEAQ (reference sequence). This chain's CDR3 is CASSFSGGISYNEQFF. DNA of the CDR3: TGTGCCAGCAGCTTTAGCGGGGGGATCTCCTACAATGAGCAGTTCTTC.

The CDR3 spells CASSLGAGSSAFF. The CDR3 DNA follows: TGTGCCAGCAGCTTAGGGGCAGGGTCGAGCGCTTTCTTT. V and J are TRBV7-9 and TRBJ1-1, with D perhaps matching TRBD1 (5 bases). Germline CDR1 reads SEHNR; CDR2 reads FQNEAQ (reference sequence). There are 13 residues in the CDR3. Trimming stripped 1 base from V and 11 bases from J, with 14 bases between.

The chain is built from TRBV5-6 and TRBJ2-7, with 8 bases fitting TRBD1. The J segment lost 2 bases and the V segment lost 4 bases, leaving 5 bases of the junction unmatched. Germline V gene sequence: CDR1 SGHDT, CDR2 YYEEEE. The CDR3 is 14 amino acids. The CDR3 region has the DNA TGTGCCAGCAGCGTACAGGGGGTAACCTACGAGCAGTACTTC. Translation: CASSVQGVTYEQYF.

The chain combines TRBV9 with TRBJ1-6; 7 bases align to TRBD1. This CDR3 comprises 15 residues. Germline V gene lookup returns CDR1 SGDLS and CDR2 YYNGEE. After removal of 6 bases from V and 6 bases from J, the junction contained 9 bases not matched to a gene. CDR3 residues: CASTVTGQLNSPLHF. The CDR3 DNA sequence: TGTGCCAGCACTGTGACGGGACAGCTTAATTCACCCCTCCACTTT.

As for this clone: Distinct nucleotide sequences in the sample also encode this CDR3. The V call is TRBV29-1, the J call TRBJ1-2; TRBD1 agrees at 8 bases. The CDR3 sequence is 11 residues long. With 6 bases clipped from V and 5 bases from J, the junction kept 2 bases outside the gene matches. Germline CDR1 reads SQVTM; CDR2 reads ANQGSEA. In DNA form, the CDR3 reads TGCAGCGTCGGGACAGGATATGGCTACACCTTC. It yields the protein CSVGTGYGYTF.

The genes are TRBV27 and TRBJ2-3; the D is unclear. CDR1 and CDR2 (germline): MNHEY, SMNVEV (reference sequence). The CDR3 spans 14 residues. V lost 5 bases and J lost 2, with 11 bases in between. CDR3 sequence reads: CASSRSRNTDTQYF. Here the CDR3 DNA reads TGTGCCAGCAGTAGGTCTAGAAACACAGATACGCAGTATTTT.

J is TRBJ1-4 and V is TRBV4-1; possibly TRBD1 for D (6 bases). The germline gives CDR1 MGHRA, CDR2 YSYEKL. CDR3 length equals 13 residues. V was shortened by 4 bases and J by 6 bases, with 9 bases between the two germline ends. The CDR3 DNA reads as TGCGCCAGCAGCCCAGGGGTGGATGAAAAACTGTTTTTT. Translating gives CASSPGVDEKLFF.

The J gene is TRBJ2-2, the V gene TRBV3-1 (or the pseudogene TRBV3-2); tentative D call: TRBD2 (5 bases). In germline, CDR1 is LGHDT, CDR2 YNNKEL (reference sequence). Trimming took 5 bases from V and 7 from J, leaving 14 bases between them. The length of the CDR3 is 14 residues. The DNA of the CDR3 is TGTGCCAGCAGCTCCCGGGGAAGGGTCGGGGAGCTGTTTTTT. This translates into CASSSRGRVGELFF.

The rearrangement links TRBV19 to TRBJ1-3, with unresolved D. Germline values: CDR1 LNHDA, CDR2 SQIVND (reference sequence). This CDR3 has 14 amino acids. V was shortened by 3 bases and J by 0 bases, with 6 bases between the two germline ends. CDR3 sequence: CASSISYSGNTIYF. The CDR3 nucleotides read TGTGCCAGTAGTATCTCGTACTCTGGAAACACCATATATTTT.